This is a list of T cell receptor beta chains from one sample in a study of PD-L1 blockade in urothelial cancer. Clones were read by immunoSEQ multiplex PCR, and TCRdb kept only the in-frame ones, dropping some. The sample shows roughly 100,000 clones, roughly 90% of them seen only once. The sequenced sample was PBMCs, obtained around atezolizumab (anti-PD-L1) treatment. The source of these receptors is an elderly woman with urothelial cancer. CDR3s include the opening cysteine and the closing phenylalanine or tryptophan. Each record gives: J gene, D gene, V gene, clone size, CDR3 protein, CDR3 DNA. The D gene is left open where the match is weak. Size tells how often a clone was seen (once, few, many) or the class of an expanded clone, and some rows leave it out.

>TRBJ2-7|TRBD2|TRBV11-3|-
CASSLGGTSGYEQYF
TGTGCCAGCAGCTTAGGGGGGACTAGCGGCTACGAGCAGTACTTC
>TRBJ1-1|-|TRBV9|-
CASSVPRETETLNTEAFF
TGTGCCAGCAGCGTACCTCGAGAGACAGAGACCCTGAACACTGAAGCTTTCTTT
>TRBJ2-1|TRBD2|TRBV13|-
CASSSGTSVYNEQFF
TGTGCCAGCAGCTCCGGGACTAGCGTCTACAATGAGCAGTTCTTC
>TRBJ1-5|TRBD1|TRBV28|-
CASRKQGAGQPQHF
TGTGCCAGCAGGAAACAGGGGGCTGGGCAGCCCCAGCATTTT
>TRBJ2-7|TRBD2|TRBV5-4|once
CASSPGGTSGYEQYF
TGTGCCAGCAGCCCGGGGGGGACTAGCGGCTACGAGCAGTACTTC
>TRBJ2-7|TRBD2|TRBV18|-
CASSLGLAGVEQYF
TGTGCCAGCTCATTAGGGCTAGCGGGAGTCGAGCAGTACTTC
>TRBJ1-2|-|TRBV27|few
CASSSRGTWGYTF
TGTGCCAGCAGTTCCCGGGGGACTTGGGGCTACACCTTC
>TRBJ2-5|-|TRBV6-5|-
CASSYNSLETQYF
TGTGCCAGCAGTTACAACAGCCTAGAGACCCAGTACTTC
>TRBJ1-1|-|TRBV5-4|-
CASSSIQGSNTEAFF
TGTGCCAGCAGTTCGATACAGGGATCGAACACTGAAGCTTTCTTT
>TRBJ2-1|TRBD2|TRBV10-1|-
CASSDLAGVWNEQFF
TGCGCCAGCAGTGATTTAGCGGGAGTCTGGAATGAGCAGTTCTTC
>TRBJ2-7|-|TRBV7-2|-
CASSSAGQDLSYEQYF
TGTGCCAGCAGCTCCGCGGGGCAGGACCTCTCCTACGAGCAGTACTTC
>TRBJ2-5|TRBD1|TRBV6-1|-
CASSWEQGARETQYF
TGTGCCAGCAGCTGGGAACAGGGGGCTCGAGAGACCCAGTACTTC
>TRBJ2-2|TRBD2|TRBV5-4|-
CASSLAHRLAVDTGELFF
TGTGCCAGCAGCTTGGCTCACCGACTAGCGGTCGACACCGGGGAGCTGTTTTTT
>TRBJ1-4|TRBD1|TRBV19|-
CASRDSLNEKLFF
TGTGCCAGCCGGGACAGCCTTAATGAAAAACTGTTTTTT
>TRBJ2-1|-|TRBV18|-
CASSPRGTTLEQFF
TGTGCCAGCTCACCAAGGGGGACCACTTTGGAGCAGTTCTTC
>TRBJ2-3|TRBD1|TRBV7-9|-
CASSLGQGATDTQYF
TGTGCCAGCAGCTTAGGGCAGGGGGCAACAGATACGCAGTATTTT
>TRBJ2-2|-|TRBV9|-
CASSVATGYPGELFF
TGTGCCAGCAGCGTAGCAACAGGGTATCCCGGGGAGCTGTTTTTT
>TRBJ2-1|-|TRBV30|few
CAWSVGGAQYNEQFF
TGTGCCTGGAGTGTGGGTGGGGCGCAGTACAATGAGCAGTTCTTC
>TRBJ1-5|-|TRBV27|-
CASSSQGLGNQPQHF
TGTGCCAGCAGTTCACAGGGTTTGGGCAATCAGCCCCAGCATTTT
>TRBJ2-5|TRBD1|TRBV7-9|-
CASSLAGQVLAQYF
TGTGCCAGCAGCTTAGCCGGACAGGTGTTGGCCCAGTACTTC
>TRBJ2-7|-|TRBV2|-
CASSASQGIYEQYF
TGTGCCAGCAGTGCTAGTCAGGGGATCTACGAGCAGTACTTC
>TRBJ1-5|-|TRBV28|-
CASSPLGRFDQPQHF
TGTGCCAGCAGTCCCCTAGGCAGATTTGATCAGCCCCAGCATTTT
>TRBJ2-5|TRBD2|TRBV18|-
CASSPPSGLAASGTQYF
TGTGCCAGCTCACCACCGTCGGGACTAGCGGCCTCTGGGACCCAGTACTTC
>TRBJ2-1|TRBD2|TRBV7-2|-
CASSLGTSGRLGEQFF
TGTGCCAGCAGCTTAGGGACTAGCGGGAGGTTGGGTGAGCAGTTCTTC
>TRBJ2-7|-|TRBV2|-
CASSEESVNEQYF
TGTGCCAGCAGTGAGGAGAGCGTCAACGAGCAGTACTTC
>TRBJ1-1|-|TRBV11-2|-
CASSLLSRGNTEAFF
TGTGCCAGCAGCTTACTATCGCGGGGTAACACTGAAGCTTTCTTT
>TRBJ2-7|TRBD1|TRBV10-3|-
CAISEITGTGGFEQYF
TGTGCCATCAGTGAGATCACCGGGACAGGGGGGTTCGAGCAGTACTTC
>TRBJ2-7|TRBD1|TRBV2|once
CASSEGTGQGAYEQYF
TGTGCCAGCAGTGAAGGTACGGGGCAGGGGGCCTACGAGCAGTACTTC
>TRBJ2-1|TRBD2|TRBV5-1|-
CASSLTSGTYNEQFF
TGCGCCAGCAGCTTGACTAGCGGAACCTACAATGAGCAGTTCTTC
>TRBJ2-3|-|TRBV9|-
CASSYDGLTDTQYF
TGTGCCAGCAGCTACGACGGACTAACAGATACGCAGTATTTT
>TRBJ2-2|TRBD2|TRBV2|-
CASTGLAETGELFF
TGTGCCAGCACTGGACTAGCGGAAACCGGGGAGCTGTTTTTT
>TRBJ1-1|-|TRBV6-1|-
CASSRLQEAFF
TGTGCCAGCAGTCGGTTACAGGAAGCTTTCTTT
>TRBJ1-2|TRBD1|TRBV25-1|-
CASSDFIRGHDGYTF
TGTGCCAGCAGTGATTTCATTAGGGGGCACGATGGCTACACCTTC
>TRBJ1-1|-|TRBV5-6|-
CASSSRALGAGMAFF
TGTGCCAGCAGCTCAAGGGCGTTGGGCGCGGGTATGGCTTTCTTT
>TRBJ2-7|TRBD2|TRBV5-1|-
CASSLQGGRIDEQYF
TGCGCCAGCAGCTTGCAGGGAGGGAGAATCGACGAGCAGTACTTC
>TRBJ1-2|-|TRBV28|-
CASRGSQGRNYGYTF
TGTGCCAGTCGTGGGTCACAGGGCCGTAACTATGGCTACACCTTC
>TRBJ1-5|-|TRBV7-9|-
CASSQTANQPQHF
TGTGCCAGCAGCCAGACAGCGAATCAGCCCCAGCATTTT
>TRBJ2-1|TRBD1|TRBV30|-
CAWSPDRTGVYNEQFF
TGTGCCTGGAGCCCGGACCGGACAGGAGTGTACAATGAGCAGTTCTTC
>TRBJ1-1|TRBD1|TRBV18|-
CASSPTDRPYEAFF
TGTGCCAGCTCACCGACGGACAGGCCATATGAAGCTTTCTTT
>TRBJ2-7|-|TRBV12-2|-
CASREEQYF
TGTGCAAGTCGAGAGGAGCAGTACTTC